This T cell receptor beta chain was documented in a study of blood T cells in healthy people across ages. Through a sample-barcoded 5' primer and a J-beta primer mix, a second PCR was run for about 6 to 11 cycles. In TCRdb, the 5' RACE reads were re-called with MiXCR into one record per CDR3 protein. The table includes some 1,800,000 distinct CDR3 sequences, about two fifths detected once. Per germline, CDR1 KGHDR and CDR2 SFDVKD. The CDR3 extends over 15 amino acids. On this clonotype itself: Compared with germline, one end of the junction differs, possibly owing to a read error.

This TCR derives from a human donor in good health. Sequences were obtained from blood. V and J are TRBV24-1 and TRBJ1-2; D gene uncertain. The DNA of the CDR3 is TGTGCCACCAGTGATGACGCCGGACCGAACTATGGCTGCACCTTC. It translates to CATSDDAGPNYGCTF.